Below are 15 T cell receptor beta chains sequenced from a single sample in a study of control samples from healthy donors and cancer patients. Produced via immunoSEQ multiplex PCR; TCRdb's table is partial and in-frame only. Counted here are approximately 99,000 clones, about 80% occurring once; the ten biggest clones make up 6.5%. Sequencing used blood. The receptors derive from a man aged 18 to 35 in good health.

This rearrangement joins TRBV25-1 to TRBJ2-7; D is undetermined. From germline, CDR1 is MGHDK and CDR2 SYGVNS. The CDR3 has 15 amino acids. Trimming shortened V by 5 bases and J by 0 bases, and 14 bases separated the two germline ends. CDR3 loop: CASSTGSVSSYEQYF. In DNA form, the CDR3 reads TGTGCCAGCAGTACCGGGTCCGTAAGCTCCTACGAGCAGTACTTC.

The rearrangement uses TRBV11-2 and TRBJ1-2, with D perhaps matching TRBD1 (5 bases). Per the germline V gene, CDR1 is SGHAT and CDR2 is FQNNGV. V was cut by 8 bases and J by 3 bases, with 13 bases left in between. CDR3 length equals 13 residues. The CDR3 spells CASASGLDYGYTF. CDR3 coding DNA: TGTGCCAGCGCCTCGGGACTAGACTATGGCTACACCTTC.

The rearrangement joins TRBV12-2 to TRBJ2-1; the table calls TRBD1, which could not be checked here. TRBV12-2 is noted as a pseudogene. The CDR3 spans 19 residues. This chain's CDR3 is CASRFYLYLGQGTYNEQFF. CDR3 DNA: TGTGCAAGTCGCTTTTACCTTTACTTGGGACAGGGGACATACAATGAGCAGTTCTTC.

The chain links TRBV5-1 to TRBJ2-2; 10 bases map to TRBD1. The J segment lost 5 bases and the V segment lost 5 bases, leaving 6 bases of the junction unmatched. Germline V lookup: CDR1 SGHRS, CDR2 YFSETQ. CDR3 length equals 15 residues. The CDR3 region is CASRTRQGATGELFF. The CDR3 coding sequence is TGCGCCAGCAGAACCCGACAGGGGGCTACCGGGGAGCTGTTTTTT.

V usage is TRBV5-1 and J usage is TRBJ2-7, with D possibly TRBD2 on 6 matching bases. The CDR3 length is 14 residues. Trimming cost V 1 base and J 3 bases, with 11 bases left between them. Germline loops: CDR1 SGHRS, CDR2 YFSETQ. Written as DNA, the CDR3 is TGCGCCAGCAGCTTGTCCGGGGGACTCTACGAGCAGTACGTC. As protein: CASSLSGGLYEQYV.

This clone was seen more than once but under ten times. This sequence joins TRBV2 and TRBJ1-6, with D maybe TRBD1 (5 bases). V was pared by 6 bases and J by 1 base, with 16 bases between. Per germline, CDR1 SNHLY and CDR2 FYNNEI. The CDR3 sequence is 17 residues long. The CDR3: CASSISGKQSYNSPLHF. For the CDR3, the DNA is TGTGCCAGCAGCATATCAGGGAAACAGTCCTATAATTCACCCCTCCACTTT. Based on the CDR3 plus reference TRBV2 and TRBJ1-6, the full variable domain is EPEVTQTPSHQVTQMGQEVILRCVPISNHLYFYWYRQILGQKVEFLVSFYNNEISEKSEIFDDQFSVERPDGSNFTLKIRSTKLEDSAMYFCASSISGKQSYNSPLHFGNGTRLTVT.

The CDR3 DNA reads as TGTGCCAGCCGCCGCGAGGACAGGGTTTGGGATGGCTACACCTTC. As protein: CASRREDRVWDGYTF. The chain carries TRBV7-9 and TRBJ1-2; 8 bases are shared with TRBD1. Unmatched junction bases numbered 14, after V lost 8 bases and J lost 6 bases. The germline CDR1 and CDR2 sequences are SEHNR and FQNEAQ (reference sequence). This CDR3 comprises 15 residues.

This chain joins TRBV5-1 and TRBJ2-5, with 10 bases that match TRBD1. The V and J ends lost 4 bases and 4 bases, in that order; junction bases with no gene match: 13. The CDR3 totals 17 residues. Germline V gene sequence: CDR1 SGHRS, CDR2 YFSETQ. The DNA for the CDR3 is TGCGCCAGCAGCCTTTCACCCGGGACAGGGGCCCCAGAGACCCAGTACTTC. It yields the protein CASSLSPGTGAPETQYF.

This clone was observed a single time. The chain combines TRBV4-3 with TRBJ2-3; 11 bases are shared with TRBD2. The CDR3 is 16 amino acids. J gave up 2 bases and V 4 bases, and 5 bases lay outside the gene matches. Looked up from germline, CDR1 is LGHNA and CDR2 is YSLEER. CDR3 sequence: CASSPTSGGPTDTQYF. In DNA, the CDR3 is TGCGCCAGCAGCCCTACTAGCGGGGGCCCCACAGATACGCAGTATTTT.

The chain couples TRBV6-4 to TRBJ2-7, with 7 bases fitting TRBD1. CDR1 and CDR2 from the germline V gene are MRHNA and SNTAGT. The length of the CDR3 is 16 residues. After removal of 6 bases from V and 1 base from J, the junction contained 12 bases not matched to a gene. The CDR3 spells CASSQIDGQVSYEQYF. The CDR3 DNA sequence: TGTGCCAGCAGCCAGATTGACGGACAGGTATCCTACGAGCAGTACTTC.

This chain uses TRBV6-5 with TRBJ1-5; D gene uncertain. Trimming stripped 6 bases from V and 11 bases from J, with 11 bases between. The V gene's germline CDR1 is MNHEY and CDR2 SVGAGI. The CDR3 is 11 amino acids. This CDR3 is CASRWVGAQHF. In DNA, the CDR3 is TGTGCCAGCAGGTGGGTAGGTGCCCAGCATTTT.

This clone was observed a few times. The chain carries TRBV11-2 and TRBJ2-5; maybe TRBD2 (5 bases). Germline values: CDR1 SGHAT, CDR2 FQNNGV. The germline V and J ends were trimmed by 5 bases and 5 bases, with 9 bases remaining between them. The CDR3 length is 12 residues. CDR3 coding DNA: TGTGCCAGCAGCCATACTAGGGAGACCCAGTACTTC. This sequence encodes CASSHTRETQYF. Supplemented by reference TRBV11-2 and TRBJ2-5, the full variable domain reads EAGVAQSPRYKIIEKRQSVAFWCNPISGHATLYWYQQILGQGPKLLIQFQNNGVVDDSQLPKDRFSAERLKGVDSTLKIQPAKLEDSAVYLCASSHTRETQYFGPGTRLLVL.

The V gene is TRBV19, the J gene TRBJ1-1, with 7 bases fitting TRBD1. The germline gives CDR1 LNHDA, CDR2 SQIVND (reference sequence). V lost 3 bases, J lost 3 bases, and 7 bases stayed unmatched. This CDR3 is built from 15 residues. The CDR3 is CASSITPGQYTEAFF. In nucleotides, the CDR3 is TGTGCCAGTAGTATTACCCCGGGACAGTACACTGAAGCTTTCTTT.

This chain joins TRBV7-9 and TRBJ2-2; 8 nucleotides agree with TRBD1. Germline values: CDR1 SEHNR, CDR2 FQNEAQ (reference sequence). The junction had 4 bases not matched to a gene; V was cut back by 4 bases and J by 6 bases. This CDR3 region has 14 residues. Here the CDR3 DNA reads TGTGCCAGCAGCTCATCAGGGGGCCCCGGGGAGCTGTTTTTT. Translation gives CASSSSGGPGELFF.

V and J are TRBV2 and TRBJ2-7; maybe TRBD2 (6 bases). V dropped 3 bases and J dropped 10 bases, with 10 bases sitting between them. The CDR3 is 11 residues long. The germline CDR1 and CDR2 sequences are SNHLY and FYNNEI. CDR3 sequence: CASSEEGFQYV. CDR3 in DNA: TGTGCCAGCAGTGAGGAGGGTTTCCAGTACGTC.